Below are 8 T cell receptor beta chains sequenced from a single sample in a study of blood T cell repertoires in COVID-19. Libraries were prepared by immunoSEQ multiplex PCR; TCRdb keeps only in-frame clonotypes and omits some of them. The sample yields roughly 150,000 clones, approximately 90% seen once. The sample taken for sequencing was peripheral blood. Source of these receptors: a man between 60 and 70 years old with active or convalescent COVID-19.

This clone has just one count. V gene TRBV6-5 combines with J gene TRBJ1-5; D remains unclear. V gave up 6 bases and J gave up 6 bases, with 12 bases separating them. The CDR3 totals 13 residues. Germline CDR1 MNHEY, CDR2 SVGAGI. The DNA for the CDR3 is TGTGCCAGCAGCCGAGAGCGGGCTCAGCCCCAGCATTTT. As protein: CASSRERAQPQHF.

In nucleotides, the CDR3 is TGCGCCAGCAGCCAAGATACTAGCGGGACCTACAATGAGCAGTTCTTC. As protein: CASSQDTSGTYNEQFF. The gene calls are TRBV4-3 and TRBJ2-1; 10 nucleotides line up with TRBD2. The CDR3 spans 16 residues. V shed 0 bases, J shed 2 bases, and the junction held 1 base outside the gene matches. Germline V gives CDR1 LGHNA, CDR2 YSLEER.

The V gene is TRBV4-1, the J gene TRBJ1-6; 7 bases are shared with TRBD1. The length of the CDR3 is 16 residues. V trimming: 0 bases; J trimming: 7 bases; junction bases outside the gene matches: 6. Germline values: CDR1 MGHRA, CDR2 YSYEKL. The CDR3 DNA sequence: TGCGCCAGCAGCCAAGAAGACAGGGCTGGGAATTCACCCCTCCACTTT. Its translation: CASSQEDRAGNSPLHF.

This chain uses TRBV28 with TRBJ1-4; 11 nucleotides align to TRBD1. Germline V gene sequence: CDR1 MDHEN, CDR2 SYDVKM. Unmatched junction bases numbered 10, after V lost 6 bases and J lost 7 bases. The CDR3 runs 16 residues. The CDR3, as DNA: TGTGCCAGCAGCTCCACAGGACAGGGGGCTGGTGAAAAACTGTTTTTT. This codes for CASSSTGQGAGEKLFF.

The rearrangement links TRBV5-1 to TRBJ2-3; no clear D gene. This CDR3 has 13 residues. V shed 2 bases and J shed 6 bases, with 10 bases lying between them. Germline loops: CDR1 SGHRS, CDR2 YFSETQ. The CDR3 sequence: CASSFTGSDTQYF. CDR3 bases: TGCGCCAGCAGCTTTACCGGGTCTGATACGCAGTATTTT.

The chain employs TRBV9 and TRBJ1-5; maybe TRBD1 (5 bases). This CDR3 has 14 residues. Germline V gene data show CDR1 as SGDLS and CDR2 as YYNGEE. Trimming removed 5 bases from V and 9 bases from J, with 18 bases in between. CDR3 bases: TGTGCCAGCAGTCCTGACAGCTCCCCGTGGCCCCAGCATTTT. It is translated as CASSPDSSPWPQHF. The full variable domain, its missing parts supplied by reference TRBV9 and TRBJ1-5, is DSGVTQTPKHLITATGQRVTLRCSPRSGDLSVYWYQQSLDQGLQFLIQYYNGEERAKGNILERFSAQQFPDLHSELNLSSLELGDSALYFCASSPDSSPWPQHFGDGTRLSIL.

J is TRBJ1-2 and V is TRBV27, with TRBD1 identical over 10 bases. The germline CDR1 and CDR2 sequences are MNHEY and SMNVEV (reference sequence). CDR3 length: 14 residues. With 7 bases clipped from V and 4 bases from J, the junction kept 6 bases outside the gene matches. The chain's CDR3 is CASTRTGGVYGYTF. The CDR3, as DNA: TGTGCCAGCACCAGGACAGGGGGAGTCTATGGCTACACCTTC.

V and J are TRBV2 and TRBJ1-5; TRBD1 might be the D (6 bases). Germline CDR1 is SNHLY and CDR2 is FYNNEI. The CDR3 totals 15 residues. Trimming removed 6 bases at V and 1 base at J, with 13 bases between. The CDR3 DNA reads TGTGCCAGCAGGGCACAGGGACTAAGCAATCAGCCCCAGCATTTT. Its protein product is CASRAQGLSNQPQHF.